This T cell receptor (beta chain) was identified during a study of shared clonotypes between healthy human individuals. Turning to the study itself: The cohort had two women and three men, ages 18 to 49.

The naive CD8 fraction comprised CD45RO-negative cells positively selected for CCR7 and excluded terminally differentiated effector memory CD45RA+ cells. Caucasian adults residing in Nashville, Tennessee made up all the donors. V was clipped by 4 bases and J by 2 bases, with 18 bases between them. CDR3 length: 16 amino acids. Germline V gene data show CDR1 as SNHLY and CDR2 as FYNNEI. Using immunoSEQ multiplex PCR, the repertoire was profiled, and TCRdb retains in-frame clones only, with some absent. The profile covers some 2.1 million clones, with about 95% appearing a single time and 1.1% taken by the ten largest.

The receptor comes from a man younger than 30 in good health. Material for sequencing was naive CD8+ T cells sorted from blood. J is TRBJ2-7 and V is TRBV2, with D possibly matching TRBD2 (7 bases). The CDR3 spells CASSGGGGLITYEQYF. In DNA form, the CDR3 reads TGTGCCAGCAGTGGAGGGGGGGGCCTTATAACCTACGAGCAGTACTTC.